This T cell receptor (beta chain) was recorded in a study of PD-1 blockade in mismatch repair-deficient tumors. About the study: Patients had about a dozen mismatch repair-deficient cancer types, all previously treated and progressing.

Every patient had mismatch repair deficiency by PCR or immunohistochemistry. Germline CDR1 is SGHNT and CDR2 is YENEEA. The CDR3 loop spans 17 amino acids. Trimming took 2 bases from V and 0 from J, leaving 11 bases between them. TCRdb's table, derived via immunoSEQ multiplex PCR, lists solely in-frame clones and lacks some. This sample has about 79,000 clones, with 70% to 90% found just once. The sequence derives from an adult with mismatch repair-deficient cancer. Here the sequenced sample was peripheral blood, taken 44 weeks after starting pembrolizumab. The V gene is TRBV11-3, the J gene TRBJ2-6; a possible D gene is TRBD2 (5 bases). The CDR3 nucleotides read TGTGCCAGCAGCTTAAGGCGGGCCAGCTCTGGGGCCAACGTCCTGACTTTC. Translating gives CASSLRRASSGANVLTF.